Listed here are 23 T cell receptor beta chains from one sample, sequenced in a study of blood T cell repertoires in COVID-19. The method was immunoSEQ multiplex PCR; TCRdb's version includes in-frame clones alone and lacks a portion of them. Altogether 310,000 or so clones are present, 86% being singletons, with the ten largest covering around 2.1%. Sequenced sample: peripheral blood. These receptors all come from a woman aged 25 to 39 who had recovered from COVID-19.

This rearrangement joins TRBV1 to TRBJ1-5. TRBV1 represents a pseudogene. The CDR3 has 19 amino acids. This CDR3 reads CTSSPIRPGRFEFDQPQHF. The DNA of the CDR3 is TGCACCAGCAGCCCGATTCGTCCAGGGAGGTTTGAATTTGATCAGCCCCAGCATTTT.

This clone appeared a single time. The rearrangement uses TRBV6-5 and TRBJ2-2, with D perhaps matching TRBD2 (6 bases). V was pared by 4 bases and J by 0 bases, with 9 bases between. Looked up from germline, CDR1 is MNHEY and CDR2 is SVGAGI. The CDR3 is 15 residues long. In DNA, the CDR3 is TGTGCCAGCAGTTGGGCGGGGACGAACACCGGGGAGCTGTTTTTT. Translated, it gives CASSWAGTNTGELFF.

The V call is TRBV4-2, the J call TRBJ2-2; D possibly corresponds to TRBD2 (5 bases). Deletions cut 0 bases from V and 4 bases from J, with 15 bases between. Germline V lookup: CDR1 LGHNA, CDR2 YNFKEQ. This CDR3 spans 17 amino acids. The CDR3 loop reads CASSQDAGVRVTGELFF. As DNA, the CDR3 is TGTGCCAGCAGCCAAGATGCGGGCGTGCGGGTCACCGGGGAGCTGTTTTTT.

The table lists this clone with a few counts. The rearrangement links TRBV30 to TRBJ2-3, with TRBD1 matching 7 bases. Trimming took 4 bases from V and 4 from J; bases not matched to a gene: 8. This CDR3 has 14 residues. Germline values: CDR1 GTSNPN, CDR2 SVGIG (reference sequence). In nucleotides, the CDR3 is TGTGCCTGGAAGACAGGGTTAGGGGCAGATACGCAGTATTTT. As protein: CAWKTGLGADTQYF.

The J gene is TRBJ2-6, the V gene TRBV19; 7 bases map to TRBD1. Trimming removed 7 bases from V and 0 bases from J; junction bases left unmatched: 6. The length of the CDR3 is 16 residues. Per germline, CDR1 LNHDA and CDR2 SQIVND (reference sequence). CDR3 DNA sequence: TGTGCCAGTACCCCGGGACAGAGCTCTGGGGCCAACGTCCTGACTTTC. Translation: CASTPGQSSGANVLTF.

The V call is TRBV4-1, the J call TRBJ1-4; 7 positions match TRBD1. Germline assignment: CDR1 MGHRA and CDR2 YSYEKL. The CDR3 is 14 residues long. Trimming at V came to 4 bases and at J to 4 bases, leaving 3 bases not matched to a gene. This CDR3 reads CASSLGQYNEKLFF. The CDR3 nucleotides are TGCGCCAGCAGCCTGGGACAGTATAATGAAAAACTGTTTTTT.

The chain recombines TRBV6-6 with TRBJ1-5; possible D gene TRBD1, 6 bases. CDR1 and CDR2 from the germline V gene are MNHNY and SVGAGI (reference sequence). Trimming removed 6 bases from V and 0 bases from J, with 15 bases in between. The CDR3 is made up of 16 amino acids. In DNA, the CDR3 is TGTGCCAGCAGAGCTTACAGGGACGGTAGCAATCAGCCCCAGCATTTT. This codes for CASRAYRDGSNQPQHF.

The CDR3 spells CASSRSGYNEQFF. DNA for the CDR3: TGTGCCAGTAGTAGGTCAGGGTACAATGAGCAGTTCTTC. The V and J genes are TRBV19 and TRBJ2-1; a possible D gene is TRBD1 (5 bases). The germline V gene has CDR1 LNHDA and CDR2 SQIVND (reference sequence). This CDR3 has 13 amino acids. Trimming pared 4 bases from V and 4 bases from J, leaving 8 bases between.

The genes are TRBV4-1 and TRBJ2-1, with 12 bases fitting TRBD2. Germline V gives CDR1 MGHRA, CDR2 YSYEKL. The CDR3 covers 16 residues. V dropped 2 bases and J dropped 5; count of bases not matched to a gene: 4. The CDR3 DNA follows: TGCGCCAGCAGCCAACGGACTAGCGGGACACACAATGAGCAGTTCTTC. This encodes CASSQRTSGTHNEQFF.

This chain connects TRBV24-1 to TRBJ2-2, with D possibly matching TRBD2 (7 bases). The CDR3 runs 16 residues. In germline, CDR1 is KGHDR, CDR2 SFDVKD. Trimming pared 3 bases from V and 2 bases from J, leaving 12 bases between. CDR3 coding DNA: TGTGCCACCAGTGATAGGGGGGGCCAAAACACCGGGGAGCTGTTTTTT. Translation gives CATSDRGGQNTGELFF.

The J gene is TRBJ2-7, the V gene TRBV9; 7 nucleotides match TRBD2. The CDR3 has 16 amino acids. CDR1 is SGDLS, CDR2 YYNGEE, per germline. With 0 bases clipped from V and 2 bases from J, the junction kept 8 bases outside the gene matches. The CDR3 bases are TGTGCCAGCAGCGTAGACAGTGCTAGCGGTACCTACGAGCAGTACTTC. This translates into CASSVDSASGTYEQYF.

This chain connects TRBV5-5 to TRBJ2-7; 10 bases match TRBD1. Per the germline V gene, CDR1 is SGHKS and CDR2 is YYEKEE (reference sequence). V shed 2 bases and J 4 bases; nucleotides not matched to a gene: 3. The CDR3 extends over 14 amino acids. In DNA form, the CDR3 reads TGTGCCAGCAGCTTTGGGACAGGGGTTTACGAGCAGTACTTC. Translating gives CASSFGTGVYEQYF. Variable domain in full (rest from reference TRBV5-5 and TRBJ2-7): DAGVTQSPTHLIKTRGQQVTLRCSPISGHKSVSWYQQVLGQGPQFIFQYYEKEERGRGNFPDRFSARQFPNYSSELNVNALLLGDSALYLCASSFGTGVYEQYFGPGTRLTVT.

The chain joins TRBV4-1 to TRBJ2-7; the match to TRBD2 covers 10 bases. The CDR3 has 15 amino acids. Germline assignment: CDR1 MGHRA and CDR2 YSYEKL. Trimming cost V 3 bases and J 1 base; bases outside gene matches: 3. The CDR3 region has the DNA TGCGCCAGCAGCCAGCCACTAGCGGGGTCCTACGAGCAGTACTTC. It is translated as CASSQPLAGSYEQYF.

The CDR3 here is CASSNRGGQRGEQFF. CDR3 bases: TGTGCCAGCAGCAATCGCGGGGGTCAGAGAGGTGAGCAGTTCTTC. The V call is TRBV7-2, the J call TRBJ2-1, with 7 bases that match TRBD2. J was trimmed by 9 bases and V by 5 bases; bases with no gene match: 13. The CDR3 spans 15 residues. Germline-derived CDR1 and CDR2 are SGHTA and FQGNSA.

The rearrangement links TRBV6-2 or TRBV6-3 to TRBJ2-4; D may be TRBD2 (5 bases). Looked up from germline, CDR1 is MNHEY and CDR2 is SVGEGT. Trimming left V 2 bases short and J 12 bases short, with 11 bases between. The CDR3 covers 12 residues. CDR3 sequence: CASSYPDEGQYF. The CDR3, as DNA: TGTGCCAGCAGTTACCCGGACGAGGGTCAGTACTTC.

Points on this clone: Different DNA sequences within this sample yield the same CDR3. The rearrangement uses TRBV5-1 and TRBJ1-1; tentatively, D is TRBD1 (6 bases). V lost 0 bases and J lost 6, with 9 bases in between. CDR3 length: 13 residues. Germline CDR1 reads SGHRS; CDR2 reads YFSETQ. The CDR3 region has the DNA TGCGCCAGCAGCTTGGAGAGGGGGTCTGAAGCTTTCTTT. It specifies CASSLERGSEAFF. The whole variable domain, remainder taken from reference TRBV5-1 and TRBJ1-1, is KAGVTQTPRYLIKTRGQQVTLSCSPISGHRSVSWYQQTPGQGLQFLFEYFSETQRNKGNFPGRFSGRQFSNSRSEMNVSTLELGDSALYLCASSLERGSEAFFGQGTRLTVV.

The rearrangement joins TRBV5-1 to TRBJ2-7; 7 bases are a match to TRBD2. CDR1 and CDR2 (germline): SGHRS, YFSETQ. The CDR3 loop spans 14 amino acids. V lost 8 bases, J lost 6 bases, and 14 bases stayed unmatched. The CDR3 is CARTSGGSACEQYF. Here the CDR3 DNA reads TGCGCCAGAACAAGTGGCGGGAGCGCCTGCGAGCAGTACTTC.

The chain has TRBV30 and TRBJ2-3, with D possibly being TRBD1 (5 bases). The CDR3 contains 13 residues. Germline CDR1 reads GTSNPN; CDR2 reads SVGIG (reference sequence). V lost 2 bases and J 6 bases, leaving 12 bases between the germline ends. DNA of the CDR3: TGTGCCTGGAGTATGGACAAATTGGATACGCAGTATTTT. Amino acid sequence: CAWSMDKLDTQYF.

The CDR3, as DNA: TGTGCCAGCACACGGTACTCTGGAAACACCATATATTTT. Protein sequence: CASTRYSGNTIYF. The V and J genes are TRBV6-6 and TRBJ1-3; unclear D gene. Germline V lookup: CDR1 MNHNY, CDR2 SVGAGI (reference sequence). The CDR3 runs 13 residues. Trimming cost V 7 bases and J 0 bases, with 7 bases left between them.

This clone was seen once. This chain links TRBV2 with TRBJ2-3; 10 bases are shared with TRBD2. CDR3 size: 17 residues. The germline V gene has CDR1 SNHLY and CDR2 FYNNEI. V trimming: 1 base; J trimming: 3 bases; junction bases outside the gene matches: 7. The CDR3 DNA sequence: TGTGCCAGCAGTGAAGTGCGAGCGGGAGGGCTAACAGATACGCAGTATTTT. Amino acid sequence: CASSEVRAGGLTDTQYF.

In its sample, this clone was seen a few times. V gene TRBV12-3 or TRBV12-4 combines with J gene TRBJ1-2; D unresolved. The V end was cut by 5 bases, the J end by 4 bases, with 8 bases between. The CDR3 is 12 residues long. CDR3 residues: CASSPLSYGYTF. The CDR3 DNA sequence: TGTGCCAGCAGTCCCCTGTCCTATGGCTACACCTTC.

This sequence joins TRBV7-2 and TRBJ1-6, with a tentative D call TRBD1 (6 bases). Trimming removed 1 base at V and 8 bases at J, with 9 bases between. Germline-derived CDR1 and CDR2 are SGHTA and FQGNSA. The CDR3 length is 14 residues. This chain's CDR3 is CASSLGGPDSPLHF. The CDR3 nucleotides are TGTGCCAGCAGCTTAGGGGGGCCCGATTCACCCCTCCACTTT.

This clone was seen once. The rearrangement uses TRBV10-3 and TRBJ2-1; TRBD2 agrees at 9 bases. Germline CDR1 is ENHRY and CDR2 is SYGVKD. V shed 11 bases, J shed 6 bases, and the junction held 8 bases outside the gene matches. This CDR3 has 13 residues. In nucleotides, the CDR3 is TGTGCCGGGAGCGCTAGCGGGGCCAATGAGCAGTTCTTC. This sequence encodes CAGSASGANEQFF.